The 10 T cell receptor beta chains presented below share a single source sample, sequenced in a study of blood T cell repertoires in COVID-19. The data were produced by immunoSEQ multiplex PCR, yet TCRdb's version contains in-frame clones alone and is incomplete. The table shows about 130,000 clones, with 84% occurring only once. Specimen: peripheral blood. The receptors were sampled from a human donor in a cohort sampled during active COVID-19.

The chain has TRBV7-8 and TRBJ2-5; 7 bases fit TRBD2. Trimming at V came to 6 bases and at J to 1 base, leaving 11 bases not matched to a gene. Germline V gives CDR1 SGHVS, CDR2 FQNEAQ. The CDR3 is 16 amino acids. As DNA, the CDR3 is TGTGCCAGCAGGAGGGGAGGGAAGTCAAGCCAAGAGACCCAGTACTTC. Its protein is CASRRGGKSSQETQYF. The complete variable domain, with remaining parts taken from reference TRBV7-8 and TRBJ2-5, reads GAGVSQSPRYKVAKRGQDVALRCDPISGHVSLFWYQQALGQGPEFLTYFQNEAQLDKSGLPSDRFFAERPEGSVSTLKIQRTQQEDSAVYLCASRRGGKSSQETQYFGPGTRLLVL.

The V call is TRBV7-2, the J call TRBJ1-6, with 8 positions matching TRBD1. The CDR3 runs 15 residues. V lost 1 base, J lost 9 bases, and 5 bases stayed unmatched. The germline gives CDR1 SGHTA, CDR2 FQGNSA. CDR3 residues: CASSLGTGQSSPLHF. CDR3 DNA: TGTGCCAGCAGCTTAGGGACAGGGCAGAGTTCACCCCTCCACTTT.

The sample holds one count of this clone. V gene TRBV19 combines with J gene TRBJ1-2; the match to TRBD1 covers 8 bases. The V gene's germline CDR1 is LNHDA and CDR2 SQIVND (reference sequence). The CDR3 is made up of 13 amino acids. V lost 9 bases, J lost 4 bases, and 7 bases stayed unmatched. The CDR3 region has the DNA TGTGCCAGCGCGCCGGGACAGGCCTATGGCTACACCTTC. Translated: CASAPGQAYGYTF.

The CDR3 region is CASSSQPGQGFEQYF. The CDR3 nucleotides read TGTGCCAGCAGCTCCCAGCCGGGACAGGGGTTCGAGCAGTACTTC. The V and J genes are TRBV7-6 and TRBJ2-7; 10 bases line up with TRBD1. Germline assignment: CDR1 SGHVS and CDR2 FNYEAQ. This CDR3 comprises 15 residues. The J segment lost 6 bases and the V segment lost 4 bases, leaving 9 bases of the junction unmatched.

The chain couples TRBV19 to TRBJ2-6, with TRBD2 as a possible D gene (6 bases). The CDR3 runs 16 residues. The germline V gene encodes CDR1 LNHDA and CDR2 SQIVND (reference sequence). Trimming stripped 5 bases from V and 0 bases from J, with 11 bases between. CDR3 region: CASSPGGYSGANVLTF. DNA for the CDR3: TGTGCCAGTAGTCCCGGGGGATACTCTGGGGCCAACGTCCTGACTTTC.

The chain joins TRBV7-2 to TRBJ2-1; the D gene is possibly TRBD1 (6 bases). CDR1 SGHTA and CDR2 FQGNSA come from the germline V gene. This CDR3 has 14 residues. The V and J ends lost 7 bases and 5 bases respectively, with 15 bases between them. CDR3 nucleotides: TGTGCCAGCACCGTGGGGGCCGCACACAATGAGCAGTTCTTC. Protein sequence: CASTVGAAHNEQFF.

V usage is TRBV29-1 and J usage is TRBJ2-3; 9 nucleotides match TRBD1. Germline V lookup: CDR1 SQVTM, CDR2 ANQGSEA. CDR3 length equals 14 residues. Trimming took 4 bases from V and 6 from J; bases not matched to a gene: 8. CDR3 protein: CSVAKGQGVDTQYF. The CDR3 DNA reads TGCAGCGTTGCTAAGGGACAGGGCGTGGATACGCAGTATTTT.

The gene calls are TRBV19 and TRBJ2-1; D is possibly TRBD2 (7 bases). This CDR3 region has 15 residues. Germline CDR1 reads LNHDA; CDR2 reads SQIVND (reference sequence). Trimming took 3 bases from V and 8 from J, leaving 17 bases between them. CDR3 sequence reads: CASSIGGGRIDEQFF. In nucleotides, the CDR3 is TGTGCCAGTAGTATTGGGGGGGGCCGTATAGATGAGCAGTTCTTC. Drawing the rest from reference TRBV19 and TRBJ2-1, the complete variable domain is DGGITQSPKYLFRKEGQNVTLSCEQNLNHDAMYWYRQDPGQGLRLIYYSQIVNDFQKGDIAEGYSVSREKKESFPLTVTSAQKNPTAFYLCASSIGGGRIDEQFFGPGTRLTVL.

V usage is TRBV7-2 and J usage is TRBJ1-5; D is ambiguous. The CDR3 sequence is 14 residues long. From germline, CDR1 is SGHTA and CDR2 FQGNSA. The V end was cut by 6 bases, the J end by 0 bases, with 9 bases between. The CDR3 DNA reads TGTGCCAGCAGTTTGACACCTAGCAATCAGCCCCAGCATTTT. Its translation: CASSLTPSNQPQHF.

V gene TRBV7-2 combines with J gene TRBJ2-5; 9 nucleotides agree with TRBD2. This CDR3 has 14 amino acids. The ends lost 3 bases at V and 5 bases at J; junction bases unmatched: 4. Germline lookup yields CDR1 SGHTA and CDR2 FQGNSA. The CDR3, as DNA: TGTGCCAGCAGCTTGAGCGGGGGGTGGGAGACCCAGTACTTC. Protein: CASSLSGGWETQYF.